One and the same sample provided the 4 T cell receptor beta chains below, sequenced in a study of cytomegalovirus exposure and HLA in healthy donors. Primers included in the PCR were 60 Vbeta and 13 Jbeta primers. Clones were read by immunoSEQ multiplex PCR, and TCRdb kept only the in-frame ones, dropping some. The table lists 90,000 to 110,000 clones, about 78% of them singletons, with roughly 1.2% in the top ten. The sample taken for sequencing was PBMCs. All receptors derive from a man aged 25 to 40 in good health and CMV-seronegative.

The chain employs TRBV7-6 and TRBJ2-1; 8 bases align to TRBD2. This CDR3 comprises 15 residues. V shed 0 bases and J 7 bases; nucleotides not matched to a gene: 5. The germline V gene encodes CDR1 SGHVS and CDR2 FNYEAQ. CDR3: CASSLAGGARNEQFF. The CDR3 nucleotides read TGTGCCAGCAGCTTAGCCGGGGGGGCCCGGAATGAGCAGTTCTTC.

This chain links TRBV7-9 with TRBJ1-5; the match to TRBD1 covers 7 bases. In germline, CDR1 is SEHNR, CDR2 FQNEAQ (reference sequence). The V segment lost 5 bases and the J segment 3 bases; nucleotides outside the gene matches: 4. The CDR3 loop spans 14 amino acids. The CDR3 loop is CASSPGQLNQPQHF. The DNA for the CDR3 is TGTGCCAGCAGCCCGGGACAGCTCAATCAGCCCCAGCATTTT.

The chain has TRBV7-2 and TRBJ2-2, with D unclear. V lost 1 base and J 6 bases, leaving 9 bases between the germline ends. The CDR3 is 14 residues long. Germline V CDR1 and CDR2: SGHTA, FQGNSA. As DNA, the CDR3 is TGTGCCAGCAGCTTAGATTCCGGGTCCGGGGAGCTGTTTTTT. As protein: CASSLDSGSGELFF.

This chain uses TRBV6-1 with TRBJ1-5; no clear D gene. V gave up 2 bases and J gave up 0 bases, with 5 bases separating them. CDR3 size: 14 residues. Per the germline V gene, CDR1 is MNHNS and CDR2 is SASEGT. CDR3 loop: CASSELYSNQPQHF. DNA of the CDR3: TGTGCCAGCAGTGAATTGTATAGCAATCAGCCCCAGCATTTT.